This passage covers 27 T cell receptor beta chains from one sample sequenced in a study of memory CD4+ T cells and cytomegalovirus serostatus. Here immunoSEQ multiplex PCR was the method, and the copy in TCRdb shows in-frame clones only, minus some. The profile shows about 46,000 clones, 60% to 80% of them singletons. Single viable CD3+CD4+CD8-CD45RO+ cells were sorted as the memory CD4+ T cells. Input material: memory CD4+ T cells from blood. The receptor set was obtained from an adult in good health and CMV-seronegative.

This chain connects TRBV15 to TRBJ2-5, with a tentative D call TRBD2 (5 bases). Trimming took off 1 base at V and 5 bases at J, with 14 bases between the two ends. The CDR3 extends over 15 amino acids. Germline V gene data show CDR1 as LNHNV and CDR2 as YYDKDF (reference sequence). CDR3: CATSRGGLGEETQYF. CDR3 bases: TGTGCCACCAGCAGAGGAGGGCTTGGGGAGGAGACCCAGTACTTC.

This clone was counted between two and nine times. The chain recombines TRBV30 with TRBJ1-6; no reliable D call. The V gene's germline CDR1 is GTSNPN and CDR2 SVGIG (reference sequence). V was shortened by 0 bases and J by 10 bases, with 10 bases between the two germline ends. The CDR3 length is 13 residues. The CDR3 nucleotides are TGTGCCTGGAGTGTTCAAACCCAATCACCCCTCCACTTT. Residues: CAWSVQTQSPLHF.

With respect to this clone: This CDR3 fails to terminate in the conserved phenylalanine or tryptophan, so it likely reflects a read error. The chain employs TRBV29-1 and TRBJ1-2; tentatively, D is TRBD1 (6 bases). The ends were cut back, 6 bases at V and 0 bases at J, with 14 bases in the middle. CDR3 length: 14 residues. CDR1 is SQVTM, CDR2 ANQGSEA, per germline. CDR3 sequence (DNA): TGCAGCGTCCCCAGGGGACTTTCTAACTATGGCTACACCCTC. It encodes CSVPRGLSNYGYTL.

The chain combines TRBV10-3 with TRBJ2-3; 9 bases are shared with TRBD2. Germline lookup yields CDR1 ENHRY and CDR2 SYGVKD. The CDR3 sequence is 18 residues long. V trimming: 0 bases; J trimming: 2 bases; junction bases outside the gene matches: 9. CDR3 protein: CAISESTRLAVVTDTQYF. CDR3 DNA sequence: TGTGCCATCAGTGAGTCGACTCGACTAGCGGTGGTCACAGATACGCAGTATTTT.

The chain carries TRBV19 and TRBJ1-2; TRBD1 aligns across 8 bases. Trimming removed 4 bases from V and 4 bases from J; junction bases left unmatched: 14. Germline CDR1 is LNHDA and CDR2 is SQIVND (reference sequence). This CDR3 is built from 17 residues. CDR3 residues: CASSRYPGQGFTYGYTF. DNA of the CDR3: TGTGCCAGTAGTAGATATCCCGGACAGGGCTTCACCTATGGCTACACCTTC.

In its sample, this clone was seen a few times. DNA of the CDR3: TGTGCCAGCACTCTCGACAGGGGCTGGGAAGGCTACACCTTC. It encodes CASTLDRGWEGYTF. The V gene is TRBV28, the J gene TRBJ1-2; 8 bases are shared with TRBD1. The CDR3 loop spans 14 amino acids. CDR1 is MDHEN, CDR2 SYDVKM, per germline. The V and J ends lost 7 bases and 8 bases, in that order; junction bases with no gene match: 12.

The chain combines TRBV11-2 with TRBJ2-7, with TRBD2 as a possible D gene (6 bases). This CDR3 contains 16 residues. V was clipped by 5 bases and J by 0 bases, with 17 bases between them. Germline V gives CDR1 SGHAT, CDR2 FQNNGV. The CDR3 loop reads CASSIRNAGSSYEQYF. CDR3 nucleotide sequence: TGTGCCAGCAGCATCAGGAACGCGGGGAGCTCCTACGAGCAGTACTTC.

The CDR3: CASSLDRRNTGELFF. CDR3 in DNA: TGTGCCAGCAGTTTGGACAGGCGGAACACCGGGGAGCTGTTTTTT. The rearrangement uses TRBV27 and TRBJ2-2; 7 positions match TRBD1. V was clipped by 3 bases and J by 1 base; unmatched bases: 2. Germline CDR1 MNHEY, CDR2 SMNVEV (reference sequence). This CDR3 has 15 amino acids.

This clone is labeled medium-sized (0.01 to 0.1%). The chain carries TRBV11-3 and TRBJ1-1; D gene unclear. V was pared by 5 bases and J by 2 bases, with 12 bases between. CDR3 length: 14 amino acids. Germline CDR1 and CDR2: SGHNT and YENEEA. In DNA form, the CDR3 reads TGTGCCAGCAGCCGCTCGGGAGGAAACACTGAAGCTTTCTTT. Translating gives CASSRSGGNTEAFF.

This clone was detected only a few times. The rearrangement uses TRBV19 and TRBJ2-5; TRBD1 might be the D (5 bases). This CDR3 has 14 residues. Deletions cut 5 bases from V and 1 base from J, with 11 bases between. Germline V gene sequence: CDR1 LNHDA, CDR2 SQIVND (reference sequence). The CDR3 DNA follows: TGTGCCAGTAGTCCCCAGGGCCTCCAAGAGACCCAGTACTTC. It yields the protein CASSPQGLQETQYF.

J is TRBJ1-1 and V is TRBV10-3; possible D gene TRBD1, 5 bases. Trimming cost V 4 bases and J 3 bases, with 12 bases left between them. CDR3 length equals 14 residues. Germline lookup yields CDR1 ENHRY and CDR2 SYGVKD. CDR3 DNA sequence: TGTGCCATCAGTGCAAACTCGGGGGACACTGAAGCTTTCTTT. It yields the protein CAISANSGDTEAFF.

The rearrangement links TRBV30 to TRBJ2-2; D possibly corresponds to TRBD2 (6 bases). Trimming took 5 bases from V and 4 from J, leaving 17 bases between them. The CDR3 covers 15 residues. In germline, CDR1 is GTSNPN, CDR2 SVGIG (reference sequence). In DNA form, the CDR3 reads TGTGCCTGGCACCTTCGGGGGTTGAGCACCGGGGAGCTGTTTTTT. Translating it yields CAWHLRGLSTGELFF. The whole variable domain, filled in from reference TRBV30 and TRBJ2-2, reads SQTIHQWPATLVQPVGSPLSLECTVEGTSNPNLYWYRQAAGRGLQLLFYSVGIGQISSEVPQNLSASRPQDRQFILSSKKLLLSDSGFYLCAWHLRGLSTGELFFGEGSRLTVL.

The chain links TRBV28 to TRBJ1-4, with a possible D match to TRBD1 (6 bases). The length of the CDR3 is 14 residues. V gave up 5 bases and J gave up 7 bases, with 14 bases separating them. The germline CDR1 and CDR2 sequences are MDHEN and SYDVKM. CDR3 protein: CASSEGERGEKLFF. The CDR3 nucleotides read TGTGCCAGCAGTGAGGGGGAGAGGGGTGAAAAACTGTTTTTT.

This chain links TRBV9 with TRBJ2-3; D is unclear. Trimming pared 2 bases from V and 0 bases from J, leaving 4 bases between. This CDR3 region has 13 residues. Germline V gene data show CDR1 as SGDLS and CDR2 as YYNGEE. The CDR3 DNA reads TGTGCCAGCAGCGTCTCCAGCACAGATACGCAGTATTTT. Its protein product is CASSVSSTDTQYF. Variable domain in full (rest from reference TRBV9 and TRBJ2-3): DSGVTQTPKHLITATGQRVTLRCSPRSGDLSVYWYQQSLDQGLQFLIQYYNGEERAKGNILERFSAQQFPDLHSELNLSSLELGDSALYFCASSVSSTDTQYFGPGTRLTVL.

The chain combines TRBV6-5 with TRBJ1-6; 10 bases are a match to TRBD1. Trimming took 4 bases from V and 6 from J; bases not matched to a gene: 6. Germline values: CDR1 MNHEY, CDR2 SVGAGI. The CDR3 has 16 residues. CDR3 sequence reads: CASSLPGQGVNSPLHF. The CDR3 DNA reads as TGTGCCAGCAGTTTACCTGGACAGGGGGTTAATTCACCCCTCCACTTT.

J is TRBJ2-4 and V is TRBV7-2, with TRBD2 identical over 8 bases. This CDR3 comprises 13 residues. Germline CDR1 is SGHTA and CDR2 is FQGNSA. The CDR3 region is CAGRGETKNIQYF. In DNA, the CDR3 is TGTGCGGGGCGGGGGGAAACCAAAAACATTCAGTACTTC.

In DNA form, the CDR3 reads TGCGCCAGCAGCTTGGTGGGGGAGGTCGCGACATTAAGCGAGCAGTACTTC. The encoded protein is CASSLVGEVATLSEQYF. The chain has TRBV5-1 and TRBJ2-7; perhaps TRBD2 as D (6 bases). Trimming took off 0 bases at V and 6 bases at J, with 22 bases between the two ends. CDR1 and CDR2 (germline): SGHRS, YFSETQ. The CDR3 length is 17 residues.

This CDR3 is CASSRQASWTDTQYF. The CDR3, as DNA: TGTGCCAGCAGTCGCCAGGCGTCGTGGACAGATACGCAGTATTTT. The gene calls are TRBV28 and TRBJ2-3; D call uncertain. Trimming took off 5 bases at V and 3 bases at J, with 15 bases between the two ends. The V gene's germline CDR1 is MDHEN and CDR2 SYDVKM. CDR3 length equals 15 residues.

This chain connects TRBV28 to TRBJ2-7, with 8 positions matching TRBD1. The CDR3 length is 13 residues. V lost 6 bases to trimming and J lost 2 bases; unmatched junction nucleotides: 3. Germline-derived CDR1 and CDR2 are MDHEN and SYDVKM. In DNA form, the CDR3 reads TGTGCCAGCAGCCGGACAGGGCCCTACGAGCAGTACTTC. Protein: CASSRTGPYEQYF.

This clone turned up a few times. V and J are TRBV2 and TRBJ1-6; D is possibly TRBD1 (5 bases). V was trimmed by 3 bases and J by 7 bases, leaving 10 bases between them. CDR3 size: 14 residues. Germline CDR1 SNHLY, CDR2 FYNNEI. DNA for the CDR3: TGTGCCAGCAGTGACAGGGTGAGGAATTCACCCCTCCACTTT. As protein: CASSDRVRNSPLHF. Supplemented by reference TRBV2 and TRBJ1-6, the full variable domain reads EPEVTQTPSHQVTQMGQEVILRCVPISNHLYFYWYRQILGQKVEFLVSFYNNEISEKSEIFDDQFSVERPDGSNFTLKIRSTKLEDSAMYFCASSDRVRNSPLHFGNGTRLTVT.

The rearrangement links TRBV30 to TRBJ2-7, with no clear D. Between the trimmed V and J ends, which lost 0 bases and 7 bases, there was a span of 10 bases. Looked up from germline, CDR1 is GTSNPN and CDR2 is SVGIG (reference sequence). This CDR3 is built from 12 residues. CDR3 nucleotide sequence: TGTGCCTGGAGTGTACAATACGGGGAGCAGTACTTC. It yields the protein CAWSVQYGEQYF.

The V and J genes are TRBV19 and TRBJ2-7; TRBD2 agrees at 8 bases. Germline CDR1 LNHDA, CDR2 SQIVND (reference sequence). The V gene end was trimmed by 0 bases and the J gene end by 3 bases; junction bases not matched to a gene: 1. This CDR3 is built from 14 residues. CDR3 residues: CASSIEGTSYEQYF. In DNA, the CDR3 is TGTGCCAGTAGTATAGAAGGGACTAGCTACGAGCAGTACTTC.

The chain links TRBV5-8 to TRBJ1-1, with D maybe TRBD1 (5 bases). Germline V CDR1 and CDR2: SGHTS, YDEGEE. The ends were cut back, 6 bases at V and 0 bases at J, with 9 bases in the middle. The CDR3 has 13 amino acids. The CDR3 loop reads CASNWGMNTEAFF. For the CDR3, the DNA is TGTGCCAGCAACTGGGGGATGAACACTGAAGCTTTCTTT. The entire variable domain, with the rest obtained from reference TRBV5-8 and TRBJ1-1, is as follows: EAGVTQSPTHLIKTRGQQATLRCSPISGHTSVYWYQQALGLGLQFLLWYDEGEERNRGNFPPRFSGRQFPNYSSELNVNALELEDSALYLCASNWGMNTEAFFGQGTRLTVV.

V usage is TRBV19 and J usage is TRBJ2-3; D unclear. V gave up 5 bases and J gave up 4 bases, with 4 bases separating them. CDR3 size: 11 residues. The germline V gene has CDR1 LNHDA and CDR2 SQIVND (reference sequence). The CDR3 bases are TGTGCCAGTAGTGCAGCAGATACGCAGTATTTT. It specifies CASSAADTQYF.

The V gene is TRBV27, the J gene TRBJ1-2; 8 bases line up with TRBD1. J gave up 8 bases and V 8 bases, and 16 bases lay outside the gene matches. Germline V gene sequence: CDR1 MNHEY, CDR2 SMNVEV (reference sequence). This CDR3 is 15 amino acids long. CDR3 residues: CASYPRGRNLAGYTF. The CDR3 DNA reads TGTGCCAGCTATCCCAGGGGGCGCAACCTCGCGGGCTACACCTTC.

The chain has TRBV18 and TRBJ1-5; weak D call: TRBD1 (5 bases). Germline CDR1 reads KGHSH; CDR2 reads LQKENI. The CDR3 runs 15 residues. V shed 4 bases and J shed 3 bases, with 13 bases lying between them. The CDR3 region is CASSRETGLNQPQHF. DNA for the CDR3: TGTGCCAGCTCACGGGAAACAGGACTCAATCAGCCCCAGCATTTT.

This clone is classed as medium-sized. The gene calls are TRBV5-1 and TRBJ1-1, with D hard to call. CDR1 and CDR2 from the germline V gene are SGHRS and YFSETQ. The ends were cut back, 4 bases at V and 2 bases at J, with 15 bases in the middle. The CDR3 totals 15 residues. This CDR3 is CASSPASRLNTEAFF. DNA of the CDR3: TGCGCCAGCAGCCCGGCGTCTCGACTAAACACTGAAGCTTTCTTT.